These 29 T cell receptor beta chains were sequenced from one sample in a study of beta chain features in type 1 diabetes. Study-wide results and limits: TCRB CDR3s from Type 1 diabetes patients were moderately but significantly shorter in all four CD4+ subsets.

As every portion of the isolated RNA was reverse transcribed, the sequencing read expressed TCRB transcripts. The repertoire was sequenced with immunoSEQ multiplex PCR; TCRdb's copy has only in-frame clones and lacks some. The sample contains nearly 700,000 clones, about an eighth of which appear only once. Which antigens these TCRs recognize remains unknown. Sequenced: naive CD4+ T cells from blood. The receptor source for this set is a man aged 18 to 30 with type 1 diabetes.

This clone came up a few times. The DNA for the CDR3 is TGTGCCAGCAGTGCTTTAAGGGGTCACTACGAGCAGTACTTC. Encoded protein: CASSALRGHYEQYF. The rearrangement uses TRBV28 and TRBJ2-7; a possible D gene is TRBD1 (5 bases). This CDR3 comprises 14 residues. The germline V gene encodes CDR1 MDHEN and CDR2 SYDVKM. V was pared by 5 bases and J by 3 bases, with 14 bases between.

The rearrangement links TRBV7-3 to TRBJ2-1; tentatively, D is TRBD2 (6 bases). V was pared by 2 bases and J by 6 bases, with 17 bases between. Germline V gene data show CDR1 as SGHTA and CDR2 as FQGTGA. The CDR3 is 16 residues long. The CDR3 reads CASSLWSPSDRNEQFF. The CDR3 nucleotides are TGTGCCAGCAGCTTATGGTCGCCTAGCGACCGCAATGAGCAGTTCTTC. Using reference TRBV7-3 and TRBJ2-1 for the parts outside the CDR3, the full variable domain is GAGVSQTPSNKVTEKGKYVELRCDPISGHTALYWYRQSLGQGPEFLIYFQGTGAADDSGLPNDRFFAVRPEGSVSTLKIQRTERGDSAVYLCASSLWSPSDRNEQFFGPGTRLTVL.

This rearrangement joins TRBV5-4 to TRBJ2-5; D possibly corresponds to TRBD1 (6 bases). The CDR3 runs 14 residues. From germline, CDR1 is SGHNT and CDR2 YYREEE (reference sequence). V was trimmed by 4 bases and J by 5 bases, leaving 15 bases between them. The CDR3 DNA sequence: TGTGCCAGCAGCGTCACAGGGTTTGGGGAGACCCAGTACTTC. Its protein is CASSVTGFGETQYF.

This clone turned up a few times. The chain joins TRBV11-2 to TRBJ1-1; D is unclear. CDR1 is SGHAT, CDR2 FQNNGV, per germline. V dropped 1 base and J dropped 4 bases, with 4 bases sitting between them. The CDR3 covers 12 residues. In nucleotides, the CDR3 is TGTGCCAGCAGCTTAGGAACCACTGAAGCTTTCTTT. It encodes CASSLGTTEAFF. Full variable domain (missing parts from reference TRBV11-2 and TRBJ1-1): EAGVAQSPRYKIIEKRQSVAFWCNPISGHATLYWYQQILGQGPKLLIQFQNNGVVDDSQLPKDRFSAERLKGVDSTLKIQPAKLEDSAVYLCASSLGTTEAFFGQGTRLTVV.

This clone was counted a few times. V and J are TRBV29-1 and TRBJ1-4; no reliable D call. The CDR3 runs to 12 residues. Germline V gives CDR1 SQVTM, CDR2 ANQGSEA. V was trimmed by 7 bases and J by 7 bases, leaving 13 bases between them. CDR3 protein: CSAMLEGEKLFF. The CDR3 region has the DNA TGCAGCGCCATGCTAGAAGGTGAAAAACTGTTTTTT.

This clone was counted between two and nine times. The chain is built from TRBV6-5 and TRBJ1-2; D not resolved. Germline-derived CDR1 and CDR2 are MNHEY and SVGAGI. CDR3 length equals 14 residues. Trimming left V 0 bases short and J 4 bases short, with 9 bases between. The CDR3 sequence is CASSYSNSRYGYTF. The CDR3 nucleotides read TGTGCCAGCAGTTACTCGAACAGCCGCTATGGCTACACCTTC.

This clone was seen a handful of times. The chain joins TRBV20-1 to TRBJ2-7; a possible D gene is TRBD1 (6 bases). The V end lost 3 bases, the J end lost 9 bases, and 12 bases lay between the germline ends. The CDR3 extends over 11 amino acids. The germline V gene encodes CDR1 DFQATT and CDR2 SNEGSKA (reference sequence). The CDR3 spells CSASRDTGQYF. The CDR3, as DNA: TGCAGTGCTAGTAGGGACACGGGGCAGTACTTC.

The V and J genes are TRBV2 and TRBJ1-1; D remains ambiguous. The CDR3 is 14 amino acids. Germline V gene data show CDR1 as SNHLY and CDR2 as FYNNEI. V dropped 6 bases and J dropped 5 bases, with 16 bases sitting between them. CDR3 sequence: CASSNLGPRTEAFF. The CDR3 coding sequence is TGTGCCAGCAGCAACCTTGGTCCGAGGACTGAAGCTTTCTTT.

The J gene is TRBJ1-2, the V gene TRBV13; tentative D call: TRBD1 (5 bases). The CDR3 loop spans 14 amino acids. V was clipped by 5 bases and J by 8 bases, with 18 bases between them. The germline V gene has CDR1 PRHDT and CDR2 FYEKMQ (reference sequence). The CDR3 nucleotides read TGTGCCAGCAGCCGCCCGGGGCAGGGTCAGGGCTACACCTTC. This gives the protein CASSRPGQGQGYTF.

A remark on this clone: Other DNA sequences in this specimen translate into the identical CDR3. The V gene is TRBV30, the J gene TRBJ2-5; maybe TRBD2 (5 bases). CDR1 is GTSNPN, CDR2 SVGIG, per germline (reference sequence). This CDR3 spans 16 amino acids. V lost 1 base and J 2 bases, leaving 17 bases between the germline ends. CDR3 DNA: TGTGCCTGGAGTGAGGCGTGGGGAGTAGATCAAGAGACCCAGTACTTC. Its protein product is CAWSEAWGVDQETQYF.

The genes are TRBV25-1 and TRBJ1-1; D uncertain. V lost 0 bases, J lost 4 bases, and 9 bases lay in between. This CDR3 is 14 amino acids long. Looked up from germline, CDR1 is MGHDK and CDR2 is SYGVNS. The CDR3 is CASSEYKEGTEAFF. CDR3 DNA: TGTGCCAGCAGTGAATATAAGGAGGGCACTGAAGCTTTCTTT.

This clone came up a few times. The rearrangement uses TRBV10-3 and TRBJ1-1; TRBD1 agrees at 8 bases. Germline V CDR1 and CDR2: ENHRY, SYGVKD. The junction had 5 bases not matched to a gene; V was cut back by 6 bases and J by 2 bases. This CDR3 is built from 14 residues. CDR3: CAIRLDRGNTEAFF. The DNA for the CDR3 is TGTGCCATCAGACTAGACAGGGGTAACACTGAAGCTTTCTTT.

The chain carries TRBV6-6 and TRBJ2-1; a weak D match, TRBD1 (6 bases). This CDR3 has 11 amino acids. Germline-derived CDR1 and CDR2 are MNHNY and SVGAGI (reference sequence). Trimming removed 6 bases at V and 12 bases at J, with 12 bases between. The CDR3 protein is CASSRDIVQFF. For the CDR3, the DNA is TGTGCCAGCAGCCGGGACATCGTGCAGTTCTTC.

This clone was counted between two and nine times. The chain has TRBV11-3 and TRBJ2-7; D might be TRBD2 (7 bases). Germline V CDR1 and CDR2: SGHNT, YENEEA. V was shortened by 2 bases and J by 5 bases, with 16 bases between the two germline ends. The CDR3 contains 15 residues. The CDR3 here is CASSLLTGGPNEQYF. In DNA, the CDR3 is TGTGCCAGCAGCTTATTGACGGGGGGCCCGAACGAGCAGTACTTC.

This clone was counted between two and nine times. The CDR3: CSVAGPREGMRETQYF. CDR3 coding DNA: TGCAGCGTCGCGGGCCCCCGGGAGGGAATGCGGGAGACCCAGTACTTC. The chain is built from TRBV29-1 and TRBJ2-5, with 8 bases aligning to TRBD2. Germline values: CDR1 SQVTM, CDR2 ANQGSEA. The junction had 17 bases not matched to a gene; V was cut back by 6 bases and J by 5 bases. The CDR3 is made up of 16 amino acids.

The chain is built from TRBV30 and TRBJ1-1; D is perhaps TRBD1 (5 bases). This CDR3 contains 11 residues. V was cut by 7 bases and J by 2 bases, with 8 bases left in between. Germline V gives CDR1 GTSNPN, CDR2 SVGIG (reference sequence). In DNA form, the CDR3 reads TGTGCCTTGACAGCTAACACTGAAGCTTTCTTT. It yields the protein CALTANTEAFF.

The chain carries TRBV6-1 and TRBJ2-5, with TRBD1 as a possible D gene (6 bases). With 7 bases removed from V and 2 bases from J, the gap between germline ends came to 11 bases. The CDR3 has 13 residues. Germline assignment: CDR1 MNHNS and CDR2 SASEGT. The CDR3 DNA is TGTGCCAGCACCCAGGGGTTACAAGAGACCCAGTACTTC. It codes for CASTQGLQETQYF.

V is TRBV9 and J is TRBJ1-6; D unresolved. There are 15 residues in the CDR3. V lost 3 bases to trimming and J lost 0 bases, with 7 bases between them. Germline CDR1 reads SGDLS; CDR2 reads YYNGEE. The CDR3 region has the DNA TGTGCCAGCAGCGATACGAGCTCCTATAATTCACCCCTCCACTTT. This sequence encodes CASSDTSSYNSPLHF.

The chain combines TRBV5-1 with TRBJ2-3; 9 nucleotides align to TRBD2. The length of the CDR3 is 19 residues. J was trimmed by 0 bases and V by 4 bases; bases with no gene match: 15. The germline CDR1 and CDR2 sequences are SGHRS and YFSETQ. CDR3 nucleotides: TGCGCCAGCAGCCCTGCGGGGAGCGGGGGGCGTCCTAGCACAGATACGCAGTATTTT. Translation: CASSPAGSGGRPSTDTQYF.

The J gene is TRBJ2-1, the V gene TRBV4-2; 8 positions agree with TRBD1. V shed 5 bases and J 4 bases; nucleotides not matched to a gene: 7. CDR1 is LGHNA and CDR2 is YNFKEQ in the germline V gene. The CDR3 spans 15 residues. The CDR3 nucleotides are TGTGCCAGCAGCTTAGGGACAGGACCTTACAATGAGCAGTTCTTC. This sequence encodes CASSLGTGPYNEQFF.

The chain employs TRBV6-1 and TRBJ2-7; D might be TRBD1 (6 bases). CDR3 length equals 14 residues. Trimming shortened V by 7 bases and J by 0 bases, and 13 bases separated the two germline ends. From germline, CDR1 is MNHNS and CDR2 SASEGT. The CDR3, as DNA: TGTGCCAGCATGCGGACAGCGAGCTCCTACGAGCAGTACTTC. Translating gives CASMRTASSYEQYF.

The rearrangement joins TRBV9 to TRBJ1-2, with 7 bases lining up with TRBD1. Looked up from germline, CDR1 is SGDLS and CDR2 is YYNGEE. With 6 bases clipped from V and 7 bases from J, the junction kept 6 bases outside the gene matches. This CDR3 comprises 12 residues. The CDR3, as DNA: TGTGCCAGCACCCCGACAGGGACTGGCTACACCTTC. It specifies CASTPTGTGYTF.

In its sample, this clone was seen a few times. The CDR3 reads CASSDRVSSYNEQFF. DNA for the CDR3: TGTGCCAGCAGCGACAGGGTTAGCTCCTACAATGAGCAGTTCTTC. The chain is built from TRBV7-2 and TRBJ2-1; 7 bases agree with TRBD1. Germline V gene data show CDR1 as SGHTA and CDR2 as FQGNSA. Losses at the gene ends were 5 bases for V and 0 bases for J; bases not matched to a gene: 4. CDR3 length equals 15 residues.

This clone showed up just a few times. CDR3 sequence (DNA): TGTGCCAGCAGTGAAGGGGCACGGGAAGCTTTCTTT. This encodes CASSEGAREAFF. The V call is TRBV6-1, the J call TRBJ1-1, with D unclear. The CDR3 runs 12 residues. The V and J ends lost 1 base and 8 bases respectively, with 8 bases between them. Looked up from germline, CDR1 is MNHNS and CDR2 is SASEGT.

The V and J genes are TRBV29-1 and TRBJ2-3; 10 bases are shared with TRBD1. The germline gives CDR1 SQVTM, CDR2 ANQGSEA. With 5 bases clipped from V and 4 bases from J, the junction kept 12 bases outside the gene matches. The CDR3 loop spans 16 amino acids. The CDR3: CSVFRAGTGVADTQYF. In DNA, the CDR3 is TGCAGCGTTTTCAGAGCCGGGACAGGGGTTGCAGATACGCAGTATTTT.

This clone was seen more than once but under ten times. The gene calls are TRBV7-2 and TRBJ2-3, with D hard to call. Looked up from germline, CDR1 is SGHTA and CDR2 is FQGNSA. The CDR3 has 11 residues. The V end was cut by 2 bases, the J end by 9 bases, with 6 bases between. The CDR3 here is CASSLWGTQYF. The CDR3 DNA reads as TGTGCCAGCAGCTTATGGGGAACGCAGTATTTT.

This clone occurred once. The V and J genes are TRBV11-3 and TRBJ1-2; possibly TRBD1 for D (5 bases). Germline V gene lookup returns CDR1 SGHNT and CDR2 YENEEA. The CDR3 has 13 amino acids. V lost 4 bases and J 8 bases, leaving 14 bases between the germline ends. The CDR3, as DNA: TGTGCCAGCAGCTCAGGGACTCTCTTGGGCTACACCTTC. It translates to CASSSGTLLGYTF.

This clone appeared a few times. The chain has TRBV4-2 and TRBJ2-5; 9 bases agree with TRBD1. The CDR3 sequence is 15 residues long. V trimming: 2 bases; J trimming: 4 bases; junction bases outside the gene matches: 5. CDR1 and CDR2 (germline): LGHNA, YNFKEQ. DNA for the CDR3: TGTGCCAGCAGCCAACCGGGACAGGGATTAGAGACCCAGTACTTC. It yields the protein CASSQPGQGLETQYF.

The rearrangement joins TRBV10-3 to TRBJ2-7, with D perhaps TRBD1 (6 bases). Trimming stripped 10 bases from V and 2 bases from J, with 12 bases between. The CDR3 contains 12 residues. Looked up from germline, CDR1 is ENHRY and CDR2 is SYGVKD. The CDR3 region is CATAGAAYEQYF. The CDR3 coding sequence is TGTGCCACCGCAGGGGCCGCCTACGAGCAGTACTTC.